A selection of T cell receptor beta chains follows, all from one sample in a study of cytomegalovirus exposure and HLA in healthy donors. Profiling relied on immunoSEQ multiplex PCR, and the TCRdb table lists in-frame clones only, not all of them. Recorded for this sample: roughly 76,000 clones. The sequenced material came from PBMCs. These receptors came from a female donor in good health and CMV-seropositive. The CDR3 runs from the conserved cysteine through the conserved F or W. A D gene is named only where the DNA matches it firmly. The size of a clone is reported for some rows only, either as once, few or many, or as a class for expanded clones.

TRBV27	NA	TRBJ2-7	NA	CASSFGRDYEQYF	TGTGCCAGCAGTTTCGGACGGGACTACGAGCAGTACTTC
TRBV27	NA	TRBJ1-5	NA	CASSFSGASNQPQHF	TGTGCCAGCAGTTTTTCAGGGGCGAGCAATCAGCCCCAGCATTTT
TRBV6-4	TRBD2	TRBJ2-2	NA	CASSGNSGRETGELFF	TGTGCCAGCAGTGGAAACAGCGGGCGGGAGACCGGGGAGCTGTTTTTT
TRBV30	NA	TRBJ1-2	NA	CAWRPDLRGYTF	TGTGCCTGGAGGCCGGATCTCAGGGGCTACACCTTC
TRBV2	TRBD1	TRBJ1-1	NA	CASSEVLVGQANKAFF	TGTGCCAGCAGTGAAGTGCTGGTCGGACAGGCAAATAAAGCTTTCTTT
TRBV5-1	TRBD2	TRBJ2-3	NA	CASSKLAGGGDTQYF	TGCGCCAGCAGCAAACTAGCGGGGGGCGGAGATACGCAGTATTTT
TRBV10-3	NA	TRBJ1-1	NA	CAIRNAGGENTEAFF	TGTGCCATCAGAAATGCGGGGGGGGAGAACACTGAAGCTTTCTTT
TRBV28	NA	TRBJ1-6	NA	CASSLMGGLSPLHF	TGTGCCAGCAGTTTGATGGGGGGGCTCTCACCCCTCCACTTT
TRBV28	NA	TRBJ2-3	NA	CASTPRMDTQYF	TGTGCCAGCACCCCCCGTATGGATACGCAGTATTTT
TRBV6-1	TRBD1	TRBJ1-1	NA	CASSEVAGGTEAFF	TGTGCCAGCAGTGAAGTTGCAGGGGGTACTGAAGCTTTCTTT
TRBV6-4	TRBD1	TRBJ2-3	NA	CASRTGTGGADTQYF	TGTGCCAGCAGGACCGGGACAGGGGGGGCAGATACGCAGTATTTT
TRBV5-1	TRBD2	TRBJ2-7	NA	CASSGQYGRGNEQYF	TGCGCCAGCAGCGGTCAGTATGGGAGGGGAAACGAGCAGTACTTC
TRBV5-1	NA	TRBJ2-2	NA	CASSRSEGLTTGELFF	TGCGCCAGCAGTAGGTCCGAGGGACTCACCACCGGGGAGCTGTTTTTT
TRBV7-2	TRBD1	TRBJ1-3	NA	CASSTRSTGVEGNTIYF	TGTGCCAGCAGCACCCGAAGCACAGGGGTGGAGGGAAACACCATATATTTT
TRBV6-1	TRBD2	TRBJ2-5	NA	CASSELAGHLETQYF	TGTGCCAGCAGTGAGTTAGCGGGGCACCTAGAGACCCAGTACTTC
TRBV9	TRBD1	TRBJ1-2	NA	CASSRTGEHGYTF	TGTGCCAGCAGCCGGACAGGGGAACATGGCTACACCTTC
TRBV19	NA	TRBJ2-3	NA	CASSIAGQGSTDTQYF	TGTGCCAGTAGTATCGCTGGGCAGGGGAGCACAGATACGCAGTATTTT
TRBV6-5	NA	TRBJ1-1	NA	CASSYRGNTEAFF	TGTGCCAGCAGTTACAGGGGTAACACTGAAGCTTTCTTT
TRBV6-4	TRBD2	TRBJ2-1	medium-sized	CASSDGETSGGYNEQFF	TGTGCCAGCAGTGACGGCGAGACTAGCGGTGGGTACAATGAGCAGTTCTTC
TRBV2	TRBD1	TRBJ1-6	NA	CASRPDRGSIHSPLHF	TGTGCCAGCAGACCCGACAGGGGGTCTATCCATTCACCCCTCCACTTT
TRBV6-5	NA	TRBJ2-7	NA	CASSRESHAYEQYF	TGTGCCAGCAGTCGGGAATCTCACGCCTACGAGCAGTACTTC
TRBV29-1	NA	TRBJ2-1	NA	CSVVREDSDNEQFF	TGCAGCGTTGTTCGGGAAGACTCCGACAATGAGCAGTTCTTC
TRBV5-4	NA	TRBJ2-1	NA	CASSGGIPDNEQFF	TGTGCCAGCAGCGGGGGGATTCCCGACAATGAGCAGTTCTTC
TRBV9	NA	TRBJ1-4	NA	CASSVEPMGHATNEKLFF	TGTGCCAGCAGCGTAGAACCGATGGGACACGCAACTAATGAAAAACTGTTTTTT
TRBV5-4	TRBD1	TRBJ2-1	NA	CASSSRRDREALRTYNEQFF	TGTGCCAGCAGCTCAAGGAGGGACAGGGAAGCCCTTAGAACCTACAATGAGCAGTTCTTC
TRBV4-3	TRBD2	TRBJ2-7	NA	CASSKTSGSAYEQYF	TGCGCCAGCAGTAAGACTAGCGGGAGCGCCTACGAGCAGTACTTC
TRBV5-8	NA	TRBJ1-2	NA	CASSLDALYGYTF	TGTGCCAGCAGCTTGGATGCACTCTATGGCTACACCTTC
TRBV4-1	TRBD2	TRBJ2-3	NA	CASSQGGSGYTDTQYF	TGCGCCAGCAGCCAAGGTGGTAGCGGGTACACAGATACGCAGTATTTT
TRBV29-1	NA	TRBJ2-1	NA	CSVGGGVYNEQFF	TGCAGCGTTGGCGGAGGGGTCTACAATGAGCAGTTCTTC
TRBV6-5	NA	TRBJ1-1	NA	CASSTLRGAFF	TGTGCCAGCAGTACCTTACGGGGAGCTTTCTTT